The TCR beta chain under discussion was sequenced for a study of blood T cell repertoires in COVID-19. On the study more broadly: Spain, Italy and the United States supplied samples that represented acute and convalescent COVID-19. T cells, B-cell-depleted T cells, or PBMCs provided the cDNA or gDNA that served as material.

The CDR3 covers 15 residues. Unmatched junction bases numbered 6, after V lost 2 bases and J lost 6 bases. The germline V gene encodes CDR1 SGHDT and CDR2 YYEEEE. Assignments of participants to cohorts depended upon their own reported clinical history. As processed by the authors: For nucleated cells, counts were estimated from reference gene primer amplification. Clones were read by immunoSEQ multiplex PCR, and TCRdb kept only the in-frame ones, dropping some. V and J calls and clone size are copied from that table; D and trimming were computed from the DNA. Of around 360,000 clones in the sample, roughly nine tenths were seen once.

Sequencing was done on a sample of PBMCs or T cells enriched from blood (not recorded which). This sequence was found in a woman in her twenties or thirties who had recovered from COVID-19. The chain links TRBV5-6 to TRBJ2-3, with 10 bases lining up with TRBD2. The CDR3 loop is CASSFTSGDVDTQYF. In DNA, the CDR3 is TGTGCCAGCAGCTTTACTAGCGGGGATGTTGATACGCAGTATTTT.